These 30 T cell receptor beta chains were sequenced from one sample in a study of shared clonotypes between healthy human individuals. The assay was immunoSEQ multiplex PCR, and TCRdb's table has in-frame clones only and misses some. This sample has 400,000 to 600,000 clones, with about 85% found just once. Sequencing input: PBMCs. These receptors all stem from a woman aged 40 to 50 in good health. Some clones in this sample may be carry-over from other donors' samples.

The CDR3 here is CASSIGPLEETQYF. CDR3 DNA: TGCGCCAGCAGCATCGGCCCCCTGGAGGAGACCCAGTACTTC. V is TRBV5-1 and J is TRBJ2-5; no clear D gene. Germline CDR1 SGHRS, CDR2 YFSETQ. V was shortened by 4 bases and J by 5 bases, with 15 bases between the two germline ends. The CDR3 is 14 residues long.

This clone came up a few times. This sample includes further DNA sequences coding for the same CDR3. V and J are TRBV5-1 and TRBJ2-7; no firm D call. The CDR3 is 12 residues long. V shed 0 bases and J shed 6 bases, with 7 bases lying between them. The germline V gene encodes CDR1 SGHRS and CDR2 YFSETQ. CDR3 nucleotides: TGCGCCAGCAGCTTGGAAAGGAGCGAGCAGTACTTC. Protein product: CASSLERSEQYF.

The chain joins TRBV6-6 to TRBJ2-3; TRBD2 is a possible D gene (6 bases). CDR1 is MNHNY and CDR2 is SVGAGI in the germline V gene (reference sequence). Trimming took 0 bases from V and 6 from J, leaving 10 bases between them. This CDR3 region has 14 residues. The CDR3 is CASSYSLAEDTQYF. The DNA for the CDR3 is TGTGCCAGCAGTTACTCACTAGCCGAGGATACGCAGTATTTT.

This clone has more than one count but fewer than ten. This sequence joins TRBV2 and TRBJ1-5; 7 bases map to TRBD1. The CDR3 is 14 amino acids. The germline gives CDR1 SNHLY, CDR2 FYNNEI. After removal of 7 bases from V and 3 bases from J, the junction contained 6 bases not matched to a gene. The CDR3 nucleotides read TGTGCCAGCAAGGAGGGACAGTACAATCAGCCCCAGCATTTT. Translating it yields CASKEGQYNQPQHF.

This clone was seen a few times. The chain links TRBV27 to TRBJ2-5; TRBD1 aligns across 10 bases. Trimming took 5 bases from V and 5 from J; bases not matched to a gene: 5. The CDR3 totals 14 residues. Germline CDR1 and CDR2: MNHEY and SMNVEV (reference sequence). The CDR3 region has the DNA TGTGCCAGCAGTAGGACAGGGGGTTGGGAGACCCAGTACTTC. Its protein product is CASSRTGGWETQYF.

DNA of the CDR3: TGCAGCGTCTCCACAGGGGCCAGCACTGAAGCTTTCTTT. It encodes CSVSTGASTEAFF. The chain has TRBV29-1 and TRBJ1-1; 7 bases are a match to TRBD1. This CDR3 spans 13 amino acids. V was clipped by 6 bases and J by 4 bases; unmatched bases: 8. The germline CDR1 and CDR2 sequences are SQVTM and ANQGSEA.

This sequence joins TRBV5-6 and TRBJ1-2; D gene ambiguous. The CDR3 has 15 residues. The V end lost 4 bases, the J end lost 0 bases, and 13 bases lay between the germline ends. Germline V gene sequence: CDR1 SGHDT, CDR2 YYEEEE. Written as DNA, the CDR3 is TGTGCCAGCAGCCCCGGCAGCCAAGCTAACTATGGCTACACCTTC. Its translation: CASSPGSQANYGYTF.

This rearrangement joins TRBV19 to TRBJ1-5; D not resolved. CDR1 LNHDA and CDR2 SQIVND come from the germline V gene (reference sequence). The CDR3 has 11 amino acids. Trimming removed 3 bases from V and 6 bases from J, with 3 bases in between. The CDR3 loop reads CASSMSQPQHF. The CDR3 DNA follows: TGTGCCAGTAGTATGAGTCAGCCCCAGCATTTT.

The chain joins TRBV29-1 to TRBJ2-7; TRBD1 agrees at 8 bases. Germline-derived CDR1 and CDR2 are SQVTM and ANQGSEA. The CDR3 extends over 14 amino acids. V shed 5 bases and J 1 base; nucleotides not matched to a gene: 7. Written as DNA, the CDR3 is TGCAGCGTTACCGGGACAGGCTCTTCCTACGAGCAGTACTTC. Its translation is CSVTGTGSSYEQYF.

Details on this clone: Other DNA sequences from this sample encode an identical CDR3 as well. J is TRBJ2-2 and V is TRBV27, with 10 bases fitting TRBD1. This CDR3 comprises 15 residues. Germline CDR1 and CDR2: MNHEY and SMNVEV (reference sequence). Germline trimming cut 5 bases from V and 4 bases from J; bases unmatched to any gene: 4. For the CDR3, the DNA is TGTGCCAGCAGTGACAGGGGGCGCGGCACCGGGGAGCTGTTTTTT. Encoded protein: CASSDRGRGTGELFF.

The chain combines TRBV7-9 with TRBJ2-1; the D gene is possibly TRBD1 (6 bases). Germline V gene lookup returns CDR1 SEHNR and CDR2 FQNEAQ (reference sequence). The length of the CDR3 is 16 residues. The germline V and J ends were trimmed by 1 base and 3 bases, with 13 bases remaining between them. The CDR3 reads CASSLGDRSYYNEQFF. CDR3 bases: TGTGCCAGCAGCTTAGGAGACAGGTCTTACTACAATGAGCAGTTCTTC.

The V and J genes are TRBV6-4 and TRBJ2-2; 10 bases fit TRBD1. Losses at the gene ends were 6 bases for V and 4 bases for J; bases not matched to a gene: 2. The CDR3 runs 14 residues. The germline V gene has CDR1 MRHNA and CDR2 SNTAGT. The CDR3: CASSRQGATGELFF. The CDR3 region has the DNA TGTGCCAGCAGCAGACAGGGGGCCACCGGGGAGCTGTTTTTT.

The CDR3 loop is CASSYPLQHSGNTIYF. The CDR3 bases are TGTGCCAGCAGTTACCCCCTACAGCACTCTGGAAACACCATATATTTT. V is TRBV28 and J is TRBJ1-3; D remains ambiguous. The germline V gene encodes CDR1 MDHEN and CDR2 SYDVKM. The V end lost 4 bases, the J end lost 0 bases, and 13 bases lay between the germline ends. This CDR3 is built from 16 residues.

CDR3 DNA: TGTGCCAGCACCCCTCCAGGGTCCCCAGATACGCAGTATTTT. This encodes CASTPPGSPDTQYF. J is TRBJ2-3 and V is TRBV6-1; D possibly corresponds to TRBD1 (5 bases). Trimming cost V 7 bases and J 4 bases, with 15 bases left between them. The CDR3 length is 14 residues. Germline loops: CDR1 MNHNS, CDR2 SASEGT.

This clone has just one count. In DNA form, the CDR3 reads TGTGCCAGCAGCTTAGCTCCTAGCGGGATAGCCAAAAACATTCAGTACTTC. Translating it yields CASSLAPSGIAKNIQYF. V gene TRBV7-2 combines with J gene TRBJ2-4; 9 nucleotides align to TRBD2. This CDR3 spans 17 amino acids. Germline CDR1 reads SGHTA; CDR2 reads FQGNSA. With 0 bases clipped from V and 0 bases from J, the junction kept 3 bases outside the gene matches.

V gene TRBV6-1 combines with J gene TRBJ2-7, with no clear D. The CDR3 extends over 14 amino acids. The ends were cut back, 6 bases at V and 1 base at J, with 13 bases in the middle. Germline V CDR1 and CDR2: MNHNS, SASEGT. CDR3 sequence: CASRIRSHSYEQYF. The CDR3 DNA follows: TGTGCCAGCAGGATCAGGTCCCATTCCTACGAGCAGTACTTC.

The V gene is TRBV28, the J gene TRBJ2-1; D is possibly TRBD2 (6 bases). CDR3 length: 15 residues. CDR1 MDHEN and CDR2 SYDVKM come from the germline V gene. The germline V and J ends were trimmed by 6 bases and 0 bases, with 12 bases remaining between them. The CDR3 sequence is CASRDSGYSYNEQFF. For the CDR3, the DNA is TGTGCCAGCAGAGATAGCGGCTACTCCTACAATGAGCAGTTCTTC.

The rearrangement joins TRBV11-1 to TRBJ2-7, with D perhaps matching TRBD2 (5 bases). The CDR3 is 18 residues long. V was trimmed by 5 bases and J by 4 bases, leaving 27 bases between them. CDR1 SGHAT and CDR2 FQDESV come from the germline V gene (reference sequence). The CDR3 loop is CASSKQKEVFGVAYEQYF. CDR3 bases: TGTGCCAGCAGCAAACAAAAGGAGGTATTCGGGGTGGCTTACGAGCAGTACTTC. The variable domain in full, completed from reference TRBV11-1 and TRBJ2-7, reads EAEVAQSPRYKITEKSQAVAFWCDPISGHATLYWYRQILGQGPELLVQFQDESVVDDSQLPKDRFSAERLKGVDSTLKIQPAELGDSAMYLCASSKQKEVFGVAYEQYFGPGTRLTVT.

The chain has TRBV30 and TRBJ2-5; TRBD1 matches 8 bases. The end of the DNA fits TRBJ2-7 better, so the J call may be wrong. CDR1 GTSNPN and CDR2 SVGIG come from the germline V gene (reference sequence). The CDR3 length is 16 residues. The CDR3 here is CAWSALTGVYSYEQYF. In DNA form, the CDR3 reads TGTGCCTGGAGTGCCTTGACAGGGGTCTACTCCTACGAGCAGTACTTC.

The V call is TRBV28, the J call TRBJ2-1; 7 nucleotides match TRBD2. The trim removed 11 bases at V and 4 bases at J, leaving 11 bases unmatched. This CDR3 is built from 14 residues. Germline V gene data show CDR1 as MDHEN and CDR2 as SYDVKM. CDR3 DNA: TGTGCCCATTCAAGGACTAGTGTTTACAATGAGCAGTTCTTC. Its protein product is CAHSRTSVYNEQFF. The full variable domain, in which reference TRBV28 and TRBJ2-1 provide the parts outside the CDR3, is DVKVTQSSRYLVKRTGEKVFLECVQDMDHENMFWYRQDPGLGLRLIYFSYDVKMKEKGDIPEGYSVSREKKERFSLILESASTNQTSMYLCAHSRTSVYNEQFFGPGTRLTVL.

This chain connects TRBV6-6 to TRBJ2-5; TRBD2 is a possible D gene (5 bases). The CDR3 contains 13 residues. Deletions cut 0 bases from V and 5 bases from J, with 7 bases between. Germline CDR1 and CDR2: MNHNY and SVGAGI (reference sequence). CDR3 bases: TGTGCCAGCAGTTACTCTACGGGGGAGACCCAGTACTTC. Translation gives CASSYSTGETQYF.

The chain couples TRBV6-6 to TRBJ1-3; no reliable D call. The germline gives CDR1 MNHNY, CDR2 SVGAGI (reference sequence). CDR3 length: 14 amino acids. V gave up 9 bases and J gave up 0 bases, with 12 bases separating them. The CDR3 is CASTPGGSGNTIYF. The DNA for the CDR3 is TGTGCCAGTACCCCAGGCGGCTCTGGAAACACCATATATTTT.

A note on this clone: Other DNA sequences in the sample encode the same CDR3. The CDR3 protein is CASSPEETQYF. The CDR3 nucleotides are TGTGCCAGCTCACCTGAAGAGACCCAGTACTTC. The V and J genes are TRBV18 and TRBJ2-5; D is ambiguous. CDR3 size: 11 residues. Trimming stripped 3 bases from V and 3 bases from J, with 2 bases between. Germline V CDR1 and CDR2: KGHSH, LQKENI.

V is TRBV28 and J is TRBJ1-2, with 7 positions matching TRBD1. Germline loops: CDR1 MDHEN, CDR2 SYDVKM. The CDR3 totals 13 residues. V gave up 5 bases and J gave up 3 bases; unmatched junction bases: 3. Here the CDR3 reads CASSRQGYYGYTF. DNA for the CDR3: TGTGCCAGCAGTCGACAGGGATACTATGGCTACACCTTC.

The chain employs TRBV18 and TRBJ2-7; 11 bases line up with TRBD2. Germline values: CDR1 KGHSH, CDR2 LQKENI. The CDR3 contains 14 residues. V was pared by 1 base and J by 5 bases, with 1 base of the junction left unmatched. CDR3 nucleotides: TGTGCCAGCTCACCACAACTAGCGGGGGACGAGCAGTACTTC. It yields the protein CASSPQLAGDEQYF.

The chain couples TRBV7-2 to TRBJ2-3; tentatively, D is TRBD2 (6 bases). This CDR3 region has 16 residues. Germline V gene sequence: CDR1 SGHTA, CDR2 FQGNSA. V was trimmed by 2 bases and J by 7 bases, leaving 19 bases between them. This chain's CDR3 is CASSLPGGPNGYTQYF. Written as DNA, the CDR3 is TGTGCCAGCAGCTTACCAGGAGGGCCCAACGGGTATACGCAGTATTTT.

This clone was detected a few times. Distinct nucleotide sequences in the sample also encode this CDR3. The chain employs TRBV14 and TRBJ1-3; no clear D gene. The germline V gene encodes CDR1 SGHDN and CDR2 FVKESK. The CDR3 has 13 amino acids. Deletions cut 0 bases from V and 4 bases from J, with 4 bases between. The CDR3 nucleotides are TGTGCCAGCAGCCAAGATCGCGGAAACACCATATATTTT. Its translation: CASSQDRGNTIYF.

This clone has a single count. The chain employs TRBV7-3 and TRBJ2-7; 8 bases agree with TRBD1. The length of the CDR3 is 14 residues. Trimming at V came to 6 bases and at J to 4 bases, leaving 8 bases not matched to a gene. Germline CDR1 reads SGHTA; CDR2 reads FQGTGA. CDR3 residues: CASSFGQGNYEQYF. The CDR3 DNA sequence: TGTGCCAGCAGTTTCGGACAGGGAAATTACGAGCAGTACTTC.

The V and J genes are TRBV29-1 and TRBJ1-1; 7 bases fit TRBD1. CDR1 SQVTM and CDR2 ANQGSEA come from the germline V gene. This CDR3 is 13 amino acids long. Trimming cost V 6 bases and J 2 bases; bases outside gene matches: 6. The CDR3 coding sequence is TGCAGCGTCGCCTGGGACAGAAACACTGAAGCTTTCTTT. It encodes CSVAWDRNTEAFF. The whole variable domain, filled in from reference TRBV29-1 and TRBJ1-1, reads SAVISQKPSRDICQRGTSLTIQCQVDSQVTMMFWYRQQPGQSLTLIATANQGSEATYESGFVIDKFPISRPNLTFSTLTVSNMSPEDSSIYLCSVAWDRNTEAFFGQGTRLTVV.

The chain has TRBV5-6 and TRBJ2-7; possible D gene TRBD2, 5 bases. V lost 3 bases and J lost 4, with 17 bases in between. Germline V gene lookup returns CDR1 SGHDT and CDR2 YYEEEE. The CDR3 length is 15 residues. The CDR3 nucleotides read TGTGCCAGCAGCTCCTTCCTCCTACTAGATTACGAGCAGTACTTC. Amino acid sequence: CASSSFLLLDYEQYF.